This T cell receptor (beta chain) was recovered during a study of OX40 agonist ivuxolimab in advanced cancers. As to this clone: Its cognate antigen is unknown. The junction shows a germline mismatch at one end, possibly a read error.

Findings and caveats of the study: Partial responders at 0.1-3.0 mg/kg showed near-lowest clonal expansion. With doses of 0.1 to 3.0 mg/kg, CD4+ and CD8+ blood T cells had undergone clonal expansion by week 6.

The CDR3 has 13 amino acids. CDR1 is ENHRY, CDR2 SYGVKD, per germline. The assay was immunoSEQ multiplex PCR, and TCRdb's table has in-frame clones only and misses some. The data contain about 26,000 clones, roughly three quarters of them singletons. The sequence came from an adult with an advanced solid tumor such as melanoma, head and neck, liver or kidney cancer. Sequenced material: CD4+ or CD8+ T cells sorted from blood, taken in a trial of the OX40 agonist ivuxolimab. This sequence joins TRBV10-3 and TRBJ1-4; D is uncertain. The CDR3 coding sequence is TGTGCCATCAGTGATCACACTAGTGAAAAACTGTTTTTT. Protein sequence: CAISDHTSEKLFF.